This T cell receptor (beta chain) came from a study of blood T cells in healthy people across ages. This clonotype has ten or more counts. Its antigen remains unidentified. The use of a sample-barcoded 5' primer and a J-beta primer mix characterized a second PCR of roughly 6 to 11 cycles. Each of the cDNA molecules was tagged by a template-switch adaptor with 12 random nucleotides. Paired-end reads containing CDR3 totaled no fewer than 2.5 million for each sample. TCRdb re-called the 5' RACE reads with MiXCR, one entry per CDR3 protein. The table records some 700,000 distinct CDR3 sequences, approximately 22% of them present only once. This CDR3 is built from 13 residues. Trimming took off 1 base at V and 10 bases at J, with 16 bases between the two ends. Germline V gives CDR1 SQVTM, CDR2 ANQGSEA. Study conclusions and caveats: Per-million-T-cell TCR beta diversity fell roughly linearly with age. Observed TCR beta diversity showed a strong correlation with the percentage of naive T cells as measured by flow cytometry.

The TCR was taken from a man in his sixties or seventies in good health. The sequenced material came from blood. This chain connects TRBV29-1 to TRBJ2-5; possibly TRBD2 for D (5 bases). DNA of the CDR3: TGCAGCGTTGAAGCTTTCGTGCTCGGGGACCAGTACTTC. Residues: CSVEAFVLGDQYF.